This T cell receptor beta chain emerged from a study of blood T cell repertoires in COVID-19. Study as a whole: Acute and convalescent COVID-19 samples came from the United States, Italy and Spain. PBMCs, B-cell-depleted T cells, or T cells were the source of the cDNA or gDNA that made up the material.

Germline values: CDR1 MNHNY, CDR2 SVGAGI (reference sequence). V gave up 6 bases and J gave up 0 bases; unmatched junction bases: 10. This CDR3 comprises 19 residues. In the study's own analysis: Researchers report that nucleated cell counts were estimated from reference gene primer amplification. Profiled with immunoSEQ multiplex PCR; TCRdb holds only in-frame clones, not every one. Clone size and the V and J calls come from that table; the DNA yielded D and trimming. The repertoire holds 100,000 or so clones, with roughly 86% as singletons. The rearrangement joins TRBV6-6 to TRBJ2-1; 14 positions match TRBD2. This sequence originates from a woman aged 55-70 years with acute or convalescent COVID-19. The material sequenced was peripheral blood. In nucleotides, the CDR3 is TGTGCCAGCAGCTCCCCGGGACTAGCGGGGGCGAGCTCCTACAATGAGCAGTTCTTC. Protein: CASSSPGLAGASSYNEQFF.